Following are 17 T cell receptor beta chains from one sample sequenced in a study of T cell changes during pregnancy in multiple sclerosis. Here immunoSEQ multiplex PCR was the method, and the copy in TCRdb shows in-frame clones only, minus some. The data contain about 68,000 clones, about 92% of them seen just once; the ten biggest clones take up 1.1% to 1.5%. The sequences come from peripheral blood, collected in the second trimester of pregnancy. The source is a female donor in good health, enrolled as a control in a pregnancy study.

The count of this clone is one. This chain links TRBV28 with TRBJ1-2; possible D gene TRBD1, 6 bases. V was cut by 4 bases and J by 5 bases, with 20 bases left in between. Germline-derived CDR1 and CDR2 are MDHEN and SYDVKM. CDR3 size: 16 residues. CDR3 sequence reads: CASSSPPGDTHYGYTF. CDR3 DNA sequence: TGTGCCAGCAGTTCTCCCCCCGGGGACACTCATTATGGCTACACCTTC.

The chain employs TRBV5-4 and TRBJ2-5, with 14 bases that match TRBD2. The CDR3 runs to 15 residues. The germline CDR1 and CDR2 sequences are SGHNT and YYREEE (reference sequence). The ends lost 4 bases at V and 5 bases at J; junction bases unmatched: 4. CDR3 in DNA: TGTGCCAGCAGCCCGGGACTAGCGGGAGTTGAGACCCAGTACTTC. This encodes CASSPGLAGVETQYF.

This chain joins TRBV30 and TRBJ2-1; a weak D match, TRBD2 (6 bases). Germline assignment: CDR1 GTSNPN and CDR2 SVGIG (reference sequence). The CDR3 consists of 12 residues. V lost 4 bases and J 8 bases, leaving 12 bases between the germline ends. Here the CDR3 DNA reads TGTGCCTGGACCAGGAGGGCCGATGAGCAGTTCTTC. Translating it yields CAWTRRADEQFF.

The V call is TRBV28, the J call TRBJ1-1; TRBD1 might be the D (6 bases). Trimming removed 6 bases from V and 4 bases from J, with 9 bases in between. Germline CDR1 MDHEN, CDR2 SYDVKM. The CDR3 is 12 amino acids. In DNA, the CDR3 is TGTGCCAGCAGCCAACAGGGCACTGAAGCTTTCTTT. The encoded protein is CASSQQGTEAFF.

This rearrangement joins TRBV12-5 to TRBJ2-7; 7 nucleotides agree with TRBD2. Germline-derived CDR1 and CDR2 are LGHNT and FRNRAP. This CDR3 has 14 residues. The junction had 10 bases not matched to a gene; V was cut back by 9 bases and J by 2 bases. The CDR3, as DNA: TGTGCTAGCCATACCTATCGGGAGGCCTACGAGCAGTACTTC. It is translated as CASHTYREAYEQYF. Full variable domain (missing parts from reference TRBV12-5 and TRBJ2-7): DARVTQTPRHKVTEMGQEVTMRCQPILGHNTVFWYRQTMMQGLELLAYFRNRAPLDDSGMPKDRFSAEMPDATLATLKIQPSEPRDSAVYFCASHTYREAYEQYFGPGTRLTVT.

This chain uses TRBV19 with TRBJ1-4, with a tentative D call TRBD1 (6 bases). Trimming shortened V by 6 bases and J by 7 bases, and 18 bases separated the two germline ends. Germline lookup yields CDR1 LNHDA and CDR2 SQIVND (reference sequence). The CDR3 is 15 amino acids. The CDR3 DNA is TGTGCCAGTAGATCCAGGGGTCGGGGGGCTGAAAAACTGTTTTTT. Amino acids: CASRSRGRGAEKLFF.

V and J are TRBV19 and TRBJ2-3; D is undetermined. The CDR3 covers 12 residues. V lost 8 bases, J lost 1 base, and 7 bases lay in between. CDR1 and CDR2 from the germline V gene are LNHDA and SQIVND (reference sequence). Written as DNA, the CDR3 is TGTGCCAGTTCTCGCGGCACAGATACGCAGTATTTT. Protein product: CASSRGTDTQYF.

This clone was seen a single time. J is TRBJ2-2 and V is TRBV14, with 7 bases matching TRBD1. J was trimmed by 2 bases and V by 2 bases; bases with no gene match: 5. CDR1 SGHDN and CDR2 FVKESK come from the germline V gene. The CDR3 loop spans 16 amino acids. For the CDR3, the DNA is TGTGCCAGCAGCCAAAGGACAGGACGTAACACCGGGGAGCTGTTTTTT. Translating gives CASSQRTGRNTGELFF.

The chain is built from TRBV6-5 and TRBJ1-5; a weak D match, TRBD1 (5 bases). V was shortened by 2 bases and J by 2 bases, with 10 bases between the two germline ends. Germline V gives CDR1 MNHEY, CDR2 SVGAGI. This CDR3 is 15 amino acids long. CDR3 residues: CASSYRGGGNQPQHF. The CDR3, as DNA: TGTGCCAGCAGTTACCGGGGAGGGGGCAATCAGCCCCAGCATTTT.

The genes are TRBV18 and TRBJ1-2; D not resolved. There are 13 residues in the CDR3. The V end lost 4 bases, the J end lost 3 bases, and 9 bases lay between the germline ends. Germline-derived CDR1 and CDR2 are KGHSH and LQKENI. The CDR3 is CASSLQSDYGYTF. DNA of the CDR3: TGTGCCAGCTCACTTCAATCGGACTATGGCTACACCTTC. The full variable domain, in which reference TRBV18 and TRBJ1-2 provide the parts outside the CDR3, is NAGVMQNPRHLVRRRGQEARLRCSPMKGHSHVYWYRQLPEEGLKFMVYLQKENIIDESGMPKERFSAEFPKEGPSILRIQQVVRGDSAAYFCASSLQSDYGYTFGSGTRLTVV.

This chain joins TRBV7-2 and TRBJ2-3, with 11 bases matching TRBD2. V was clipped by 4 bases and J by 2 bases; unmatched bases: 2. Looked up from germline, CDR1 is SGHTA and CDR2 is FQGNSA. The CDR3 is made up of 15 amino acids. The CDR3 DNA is TGTGCCAGCAGCTCGGGACTAGCGGTCACAGATACGCAGTATTTT. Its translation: CASSSGLAVTDTQYF.

The CDR3 loop is CSATPRGNPTDTQYF. CDR3 nucleotides: TGCAGCGCCACCCCCAGGGGTAACCCCACAGATACGCAGTATTTT. V gene TRBV29-1 combines with J gene TRBJ2-3, with D maybe TRBD1 (6 bases). The length of the CDR3 is 15 residues. Trimming removed 7 bases at V and 2 bases at J, with 19 bases between. In germline, CDR1 is SQVTM, CDR2 ANQGSEA.

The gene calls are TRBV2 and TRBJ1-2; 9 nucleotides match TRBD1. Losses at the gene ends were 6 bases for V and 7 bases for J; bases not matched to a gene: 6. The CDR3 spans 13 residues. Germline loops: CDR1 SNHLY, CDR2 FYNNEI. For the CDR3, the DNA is TGTGCCAGCAGAGAAAGACAGGGGGTTGGCTACACCTTC. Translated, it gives CASRERQGVGYTF.

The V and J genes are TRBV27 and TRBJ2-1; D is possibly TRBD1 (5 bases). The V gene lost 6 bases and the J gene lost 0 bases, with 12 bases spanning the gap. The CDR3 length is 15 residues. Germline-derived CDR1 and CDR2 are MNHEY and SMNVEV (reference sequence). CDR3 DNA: TGTGCCAGCAGCCCCAAGGGGTCCTCCTACAATGAGCAGTTCTTC. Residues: CASSPKGSSYNEQFF.

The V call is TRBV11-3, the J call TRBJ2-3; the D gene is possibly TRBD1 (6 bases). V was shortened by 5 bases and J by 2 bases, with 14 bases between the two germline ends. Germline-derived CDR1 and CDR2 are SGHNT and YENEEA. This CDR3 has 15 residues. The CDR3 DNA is TGTGCCAGCAGCGGGGACACCCCCCACACAGATACGCAGTATTTT. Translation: CASSGDTPHTDTQYF.

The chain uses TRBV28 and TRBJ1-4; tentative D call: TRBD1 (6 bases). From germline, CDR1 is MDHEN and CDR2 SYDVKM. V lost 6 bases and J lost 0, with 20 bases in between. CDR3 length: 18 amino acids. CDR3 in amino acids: CASSPGEWEGATNEKLFF. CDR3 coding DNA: TGTGCCAGCAGCCCAGGGGAGTGGGAAGGCGCAACTAATGAAAAACTGTTTTTT.

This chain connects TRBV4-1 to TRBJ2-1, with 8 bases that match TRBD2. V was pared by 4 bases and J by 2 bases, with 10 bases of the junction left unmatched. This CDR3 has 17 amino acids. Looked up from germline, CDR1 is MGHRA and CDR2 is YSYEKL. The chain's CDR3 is CASSLTRTSMTYNEQFF. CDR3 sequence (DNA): TGCGCCAGCAGCCTAACCCGGACTAGCATGACCTACAATGAGCAGTTCTTC.